The 31 T cell receptor beta chains below all came from one sample that was sequenced in a study of CD8 T cells in ankylosing spondylitis listed by TCRdb under 2017. Study-wide findings and limitations: A TCR beta motif made up of 7 to 9 highly homologous amino acid variants appeared to be characteristic of blood from ankylosing spondylitis patients.

Library construction relied on 5' RACE. Sequenced using an Illumina HiSeq 2500. The public sequencing data were trimmed at Q25 with fastp and processed into clonotypes with MiXCR by TCRdb, which kept only in-frame beta chains. Each entry is one CDR3 protein sequence, shown with its most common DNA and genes. The sample contains around 770,000 distinct CDR3 sequences, 12% of them found a single time. Less than 0.65% of the sample is in the top ten clones. Their antigens are not known. Source material: blood, either unsorted or a sorted T cell fraction (not recorded which). The receptor source for this set is a male donor with ankylosing spondylitis.

This clonotype was seen repeatedly, ten times or more. The rearrangement links TRBV18 to TRBJ2-3; no firm D call. V was clipped by 8 bases and J by 0 bases, with 15 bases between them. Per the germline V gene, CDR1 is KGHSH and CDR2 is LQKENI. This CDR3 has 15 residues. The CDR3 sequence: CASSPRRSSTDTQYF. The CDR3 bases are TGTGCCAGCAGCCCTCGCCGGTCTAGCACAGATACGCAGTATTTT.

The chain recombines TRBV7-9 with TRBJ2-2; D may be TRBD1 or TRBD2 (5 bases each). Germline CDR1 SEHNR, CDR2 FQNEAQ (reference sequence). This CDR3 comprises 17 residues. Trimming removed 6 bases at V and 3 bases at J, with 20 bases between. This CDR3 reads CASSSELGTEDTGELFF. For the CDR3, the DNA is TGTGCCAGCAGTTCCGAGTTGGGGACGGAGGACACCGGGGAGCTGTTTTTT.

This clonotype was seen only a few times. This chain uses TRBV4-3 with TRBJ1-1; the match to TRBD1 covers 7 bases. Germline values: CDR1 LGHNA, CDR2 YSLEER. The J segment lost 5 bases and the V segment lost 3 bases, leaving 6 bases of the junction unmatched. The length of the CDR3 is 14 residues. CDR3: CASSQVDRVTEAFF. DNA of the CDR3: TGCGCCAGCAGCCAGGTAGACAGGGTAACTGAAGCTTTCTTT.

This clonotype was observed a handful of times. The chain combines TRBV28 with TRBJ2-1; 13 bases map to TRBD2. The germline V gene encodes CDR1 MDHEN and CDR2 SYDVKM. The CDR3 length is 13 residues. The V gene end was trimmed by 6 bases and the J gene end by 12 bases; junction bases not matched to a gene: 5. The chain's CDR3 is CASRGTSGDLQFF. CDR3 sequence (DNA): TGTGCCAGCAGGGGGACTAGCGGGGACCTGCAGTTCTTC.

This clonotype was counted only a few times. The chain joins TRBV4-1 to TRBJ2-5; possibly TRBD1 for D (6 bases). The V end lost 4 bases, the J end lost 6 bases, and 15 bases lay between the germline ends. CDR1 MGHRA and CDR2 YSYEKL come from the germline V gene. CDR3 length equals 14 residues. DNA for the CDR3: TGCGCCAGCAGCCCCGCTTGGGGACAAAAGACCCAGTACTTC. It is translated as CASSPAWGQKTQYF.

The V call is TRBV4-1, the J call TRBJ1-2; 8 bases are shared with TRBD1. Per germline, CDR1 MGHRA and CDR2 YSYEKL. The CDR3 is made up of 17 amino acids. V was pared by 2 bases and J by 2 bases, with 10 bases of the junction left unmatched. The CDR3, as DNA: TGCGCCAGCAGCCAATGGGGGGACAGGATTACAAACTATGGCTACACCTTC. It codes for CASSQWGDRITNYGYTF.

This clonotype appeared a few times. The chain carries TRBV6-1 and TRBJ2-7, with TRBD1 identical over 9 bases. CDR1 and CDR2 (germline): MNHNS, SASEGT. There are 13 residues in the CDR3. V lost 6 bases and J lost 6; bases outside the gene matches: 6. DNA of the CDR3: TGTGCCAGCAGAAGGGACAGGGATGGCGAGCAGTACTTC. It translates to CASRRDRDGEQYF.

This clonotype was picked up many times. The CDR3 is CASSRGNEQFF. The CDR3 DNA follows: TGTGCCAGCAGCCGTGGGAATGAGCAGTTCTTC. V is TRBV6-5 and J is TRBJ2-1; D ambiguous. Trimming removed 6 bases at V and 7 bases at J, with 7 bases between. The CDR3 covers 11 residues. Per the germline V gene, CDR1 is MNHEY and CDR2 is SVGAGI.

This clonotype was recorded many times. This rearrangement joins TRBV7-9 to TRBJ2-3; 7 bases line up with TRBD2. The junction had 4 bases not matched to a gene; V was cut back by 3 bases and J by 4 bases. The CDR3 covers 14 residues. In germline, CDR1 is SEHNR, CDR2 FQNEAQ (reference sequence). CDR3 in amino acids: CASSFTSGADTQYF. CDR3 sequence (DNA): TGTGCCAGCAGCTTTACGAGCGGGGCAGATACGCAGTATTTT.

The V gene is TRBV5-1, the J gene TRBJ2-4, with D tentatively TRBD2 (5 bases). The CDR3 is made up of 15 amino acids. Trimming took 2 bases from V and 0 from J, leaving 9 bases between them. Germline assignment: CDR1 SGHRS and CDR2 YFSETQ. The CDR3 region is CASSLDGLAKNIQYF. The CDR3 DNA sequence: TGCGCCAGCAGCTTAGATGGACTAGCCAAAAACATTCAGTACTTC.

J is TRBJ2-5 and V is TRBV5-5; TRBD2 matches 12 bases. With V trimmed by 4 bases and J by 5 bases, 9 bases remained unmatched. The CDR3 spans 16 residues. Germline CDR1 and CDR2: SGHKS and YYEKEE (reference sequence). CDR3: CASSAFLAGGLETQYF. The DNA for the CDR3 is TGTGCCAGCAGCGCATTCCTAGCGGGGGGGTTGGAGACCCAGTACTTC. Variable domain in full (rest from reference TRBV5-5 and TRBJ2-5): DAGVTQSPTHLIKTRGQQVTLRCSPISGHKSVSWYQQVLGQGPQFIFQYYEKEERGRGNFPDRFSARQFPNYSSELNVNALLLGDSALYLCASSAFLAGGLETQYFGPGTRLLVL.

The chain uses TRBV5-4 and TRBJ2-3, with no clear D. The CDR3 is 13 amino acids. Trimming stripped 2 bases from V and 2 bases from J, with 6 bases between. The germline CDR1 and CDR2 sequences are SGHNT and YYREEE (reference sequence). The DNA of the CDR3 is TGTGCCAGCAGCTTTATCCTCACAGATACGCAGTATTTT. Translating it yields CASSFILTDTQYF. Combining the CDR3 with reference TRBV5-4 and TRBJ2-3 gives the whole variable domain ETGVTQSPTHLIKTRGQQVTLRCSSQSGHNTVSWYQQALGQGPQFIFQYYREEENGRGNFPPRFSGLQFPNYSSELNVNALELDDSALYLCASSFILTDTQYFGPGTRLTVL.

This sequence joins TRBV9 and TRBJ1-1; perhaps TRBD1 as D (5 bases). The CDR3 spans 14 residues. CDR1 is SGDLS, CDR2 YYNGEE, per germline. Trimming took off 3 bases at V and 5 bases at J, with 14 bases between the two ends. The CDR3 reads CASSAWGGGTEAFF. For the CDR3, the DNA is TGTGCCAGCAGCGCATGGGGGGGAGGAACTGAAGCTTTCTTT.

This clonotype turned up a few times. The V and J genes are TRBV24-1 and TRBJ2-1; D might be TRBD1 (5 bases). Trimming pared 1 base from V and 5 bases from J, leaving 20 bases between. The CDR3 extends over 18 amino acids. Germline CDR1 reads KGHDR; CDR2 reads SFDVKD. The CDR3 here is CATSDFRAQGSADNEQFF. The CDR3 DNA is TGTGCCACCAGTGATTTTCGAGCCCAGGGCTCTGCAGACAATGAGCAGTTCTTC.

The chain employs TRBV9 and TRBJ2-7; D unclear. Looked up from germline, CDR1 is SGDLS and CDR2 is YYNGEE. The CDR3 has 12 residues. V shed 7 bases and J shed 6 bases, with 14 bases lying between them. The CDR3 spells CASVALSGEQYF. The CDR3 DNA reads as TGTGCCAGCGTAGCTCTTTCCGGCGAGCAGTACTTC.

DNA of the CDR3: TGCGCCAGCAGCTTAATTGGGGCCCCAGCAGATACGCAGTATTTT. It is translated as CASSLIGAPADTQYF. The chain links TRBV5-1 to TRBJ2-3; D is perhaps TRBD1 (5 bases). Germline CDR1 SGHRS, CDR2 YFSETQ. The CDR3 length is 15 residues. V gave up 2 bases and J gave up 4 bases, with 14 bases separating them.

The J gene is TRBJ1-5, the V gene TRBV20-1, with a weak D call TRBD1 (5 bases). V lost 1 base to trimming and J lost 3 bases, with 10 bases between them. From germline, CDR1 is DFQATT and CDR2 SNEGSKA (reference sequence). The CDR3 loop spans 14 amino acids. DNA for the CDR3: TGCAGTGCTAGAGCGGGACCGCTCAATCAGCCCCAGCATTTT. Translating it yields CSARAGPLNQPQHF.

The sample holds many counts of this clonotype. The chain recombines TRBV6-5 with TRBJ2-1; D might be TRBD2 (6 bases). Between the trimmed V and J ends, which lost 2 bases and 5 bases, there was a span of 7 bases. The CDR3 consists of 13 residues. CDR1 MNHEY and CDR2 SVGAGI come from the germline V gene. This chain's CDR3 is CASSYGGDNEQFF. The CDR3, as DNA: TGTGCCAGCAGTTACGGCGGGGACAATGAGCAGTTCTTC.

The rearrangement uses TRBV15 and TRBJ1-1; the D gene is possibly TRBD1 (5 bases). V was trimmed by 4 bases and J by 4 bases, leaving 10 bases between them. The germline gives CDR1 LNHNV, CDR2 YYDKDF (reference sequence). The CDR3 totals 13 residues. The CDR3 here is CATSIPRGTEAFF. The CDR3 bases are TGTGCCACCAGCATCCCAAGGGGCACTGAAGCTTTCTTT. Looking up the rest from reference TRBV15 and TRBJ1-1 gives the full variable domain: DAMVIQNPRYQVTQFGKPVTLSCSQTLNHNVMYWYQQKSSQAPKLLFHYYDKDFNNEADTPDNFQSRRPNTSFCFLDIRSPGLGDTAMYLCATSIPRGTEAFFGQGTRLTVV.

J is TRBJ2-3 and V is TRBV5-8; 7 bases are shared with TRBD1. The germline V gene has CDR1 SGHTS and CDR2 YDEGEE. The CDR3 loop spans 15 amino acids. Germline trimming cut 4 bases from V and 2 bases from J; bases unmatched to any gene: 7. For the CDR3, the DNA is TGTGCCAGCAGCCCCGGGACAGATCCCACAGATACGCAGTATTTT. Translating it yields CASSPGTDPTDTQYF. Full variable domain (remainder filled in from reference TRBV5-8 and TRBJ2-3): EAGVTQSPTHLIKTRGQQATLRCSPISGHTSVYWYQQALGLGLQFLLWYDEGEERNRGNFPPRFSGRQFPNYSSELNVNALELEDSALYLCASSPGTDPTDTQYFGPGTRLTVL.

V usage is TRBV28 and J usage is TRBJ2-1, with a weak D call TRBD2 (6 bases). V lost 8 bases and J 4 bases, leaving 15 bases between the germline ends. Germline assignment: CDR1 MDHEN and CDR2 SYDVKM. CDR3 length: 14 residues. The CDR3 region is CASSPPGVYNEQFF. CDR3 DNA sequence: TGTGCCAGCTCCCCCCCGGGAGTTTACAATGAGCAGTTCTTC.

In its sample, this clonotype was seen many times. The chain joins TRBV5-1 to TRBJ1-2, with a tentative D call TRBD1 (5 bases). Trimming pared 4 bases from V and 0 bases from J, leaving 16 bases between. This CDR3 region has 16 residues. CDR1 and CDR2 from the germline V gene are SGHRS and YFSETQ. The CDR3 region is CASSKDSRWANYGYTF. CDR3 nucleotide sequence: TGCGCCAGCAGCAAAGACAGTAGATGGGCTAACTATGGCTACACCTTC.

This clonotype was observed a few times. This sequence joins TRBV20-1 and TRBJ2-5, with D possibly being TRBD2 (6 bases). Trimming left V 3 bases short and J 13 bases short, with 18 bases between. There are 12 residues in the CDR3. The germline CDR1 and CDR2 sequences are DFQATT and SNEGSKA (reference sequence). CDR3 sequence reads: CSARTDRGTLYF. The CDR3 DNA follows: TGCAGTGCTAGGACTGACCGGGGGACTCTGTACTTC.

The sample holds a few counts of this clonotype. The rearrangement links TRBV20-1 to TRBJ2-5; the D gene is possibly TRBD2 (8 bases). The V end was cut by 5 bases, the J end by 5 bases, with 15 bases between. CDR1 DFQATT and CDR2 SNEGSKA come from the germline V gene (reference sequence). The CDR3 sequence is 13 residues long. CDR3: CSAAGRGQETQYF. The CDR3 coding sequence is TGCAGTGCTGCCGGGAGGGGGCAGGAGACCCAGTACTTC.

The chain couples TRBV19 to TRBJ2-2; D not resolved. Trimming took 4 bases from V and 4 from J, leaving 10 bases between them. The CDR3 length is 14 residues. Germline V gene data show CDR1 as LNHDA and CDR2 as SQIVND (reference sequence). The DNA for the CDR3 is TGTGCCAGTAGTAAGGGCAGAGGCACCGGGGAGCTGTTTTTT. Its translation: CASSKGRGTGELFF.

V gene TRBV7-9 combines with J gene TRBJ2-5; possibly TRBD1 for D (6 bases). Trimming cost V 2 bases and J 3 bases, with 7 bases left between them. The CDR3 consists of 13 residues. CDR1 and CDR2 from the germline V gene are SEHNR and FQNEAQ (reference sequence). The DNA of the CDR3 is TGTGCCAGCAGCTTAAGGGGGAAAGAGACCCAGTACTTC. Its protein is CASSLRGKETQYF.

This chain links TRBV10-3 with TRBJ2-1; D gene ambiguous. This CDR3 contains 17 residues. The ends were cut back, 0 bases at V and 4 bases at J, with 16 bases in the middle. CDR1 ENHRY and CDR2 SYGVKD come from the germline V gene. The CDR3 reads CAISESGKAVLYNEQFF. The CDR3 DNA reads as TGTGCCATCAGTGAGTCCGGTAAAGCCGTCCTGTACAATGAGCAGTTCTTC.

The sample holds many counts of this clonotype. The chain carries TRBV7-2 and TRBJ1-4, with D possibly matching TRBD1 (6 bases). V lost 5 bases and J lost 8, with 18 bases in between. CDR1 SGHTA and CDR2 FQGNSA come from the germline V gene. This CDR3 region has 15 residues. CDR3 in amino acids: CASSPSSGVWEKLFF. The CDR3 bases are TGTGCCAGCAGCCCATCCTCAGGGGTTTGGGAAAAACTGTTTTTT.

This clonotype was observed a handful of times. V is TRBV28 and J is TRBJ2-5, with D uncertain. The CDR3 extends over 11 amino acids. Trimming stripped 3 bases from V and 7 bases from J, with 6 bases between. Germline loops: CDR1 MDHEN, CDR2 SYDVKM. For the CDR3, the DNA is TGTGCCAGCAGTTTCTTAGCGACCCAGTACTTC. This translates into CASSFLATQYF.

The genes are TRBV5-6 and TRBJ2-1, with D perhaps TRBD1 (5 bases). The germline V gene has CDR1 SGHDT and CDR2 YYEEEE. The length of the CDR3 is 13 residues. The V and J ends lost 2 bases and 10 bases respectively, with 13 bases between them. CDR3 region: CASSFDRTMEQFF. Written as DNA, the CDR3 is TGTGCCAGCAGCTTCGACAGAACAATGGAGCAGTTCTTC.

The chain combines TRBV5-5 with TRBJ2-1; D perhaps matches TRBD1 (5 bases). The germline V and J ends were trimmed by 1 base and 7 bases, with 12 bases remaining between them. Germline V lookup: CDR1 SGHKS, CDR2 YYEKEE (reference sequence). This CDR3 is built from 14 residues. The CDR3 reads CASSLLGRENEQFF. CDR3 in DNA: TGTGCCAGCAGCTTGCTAGGCAGGGAAAATGAGCAGTTCTTC.